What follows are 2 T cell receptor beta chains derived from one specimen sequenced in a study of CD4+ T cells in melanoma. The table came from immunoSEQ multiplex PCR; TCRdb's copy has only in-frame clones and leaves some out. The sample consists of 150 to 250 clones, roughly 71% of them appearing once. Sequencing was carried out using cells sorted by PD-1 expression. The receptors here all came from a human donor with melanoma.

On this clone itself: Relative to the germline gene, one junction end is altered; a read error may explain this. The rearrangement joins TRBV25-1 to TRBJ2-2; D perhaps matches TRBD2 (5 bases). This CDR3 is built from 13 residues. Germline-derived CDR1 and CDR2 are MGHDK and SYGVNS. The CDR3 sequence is CAPYPLEHRGAVF. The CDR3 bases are TGTGCCCCCTACCCCCTCGAACACCGGGGAGCTGTTTTT.

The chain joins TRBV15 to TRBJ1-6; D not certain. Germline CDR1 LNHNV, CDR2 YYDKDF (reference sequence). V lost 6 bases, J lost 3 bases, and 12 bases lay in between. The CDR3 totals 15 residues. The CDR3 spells CATSPEGGYNSPLHF. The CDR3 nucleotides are TGTGCCACCAGTCCCGAAGGCGGCTATAATTCACCCCTCCACTTT. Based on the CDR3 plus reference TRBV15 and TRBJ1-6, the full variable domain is DAMVIQNPRYQVTQFGKPVTLSCSQTLNHNVMYWYQQKSSQAPKLLFHYYDKDFNNEADTPDNFQSRRPNTSFCFLDIRSPGLGDTAMYLCATSPEGGYNSPLHFGNGTRLTVT.